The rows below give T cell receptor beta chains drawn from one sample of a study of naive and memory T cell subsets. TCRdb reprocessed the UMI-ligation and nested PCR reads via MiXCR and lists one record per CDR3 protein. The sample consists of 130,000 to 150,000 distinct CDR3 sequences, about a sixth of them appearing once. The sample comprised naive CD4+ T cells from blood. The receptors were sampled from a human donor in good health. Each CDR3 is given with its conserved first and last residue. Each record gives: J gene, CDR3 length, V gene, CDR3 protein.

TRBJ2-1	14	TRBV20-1	CSANRANSYNEQFF
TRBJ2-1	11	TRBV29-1	CSVGGGNEQFF
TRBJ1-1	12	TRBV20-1	CSAGHPNTEAFF
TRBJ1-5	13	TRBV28	CASSPGDNQPQHF
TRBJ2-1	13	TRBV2	CASSEHRDNEQFF
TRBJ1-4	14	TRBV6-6	CASSRGNVNEKLFF
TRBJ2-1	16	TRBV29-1	CSVEGTSGSSYNEQFF
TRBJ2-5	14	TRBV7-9	CASSARTGEETQYF
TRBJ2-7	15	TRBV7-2	CASSLVVVAVYEQYF
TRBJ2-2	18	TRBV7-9	CASSLEYRLAGDTGELFF
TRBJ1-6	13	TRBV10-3	CAISVDRNSPLHF
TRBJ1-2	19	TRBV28	CASSRTTGARGAANYGYTF
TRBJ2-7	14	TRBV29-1	CSVESGTGNYEQYF
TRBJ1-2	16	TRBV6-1	CASSEESPGTAYGYTF
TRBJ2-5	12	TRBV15	CATSPGKETQYF
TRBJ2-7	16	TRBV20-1	CSASISRPGGGYEQYF
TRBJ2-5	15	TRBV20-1	CSAISSGTGLVTQYF
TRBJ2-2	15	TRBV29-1	CSVEGGPGGAGELFF
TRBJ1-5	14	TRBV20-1	CSARDRPGEQPQHF
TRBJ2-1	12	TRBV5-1	CASSHTGAWQFF
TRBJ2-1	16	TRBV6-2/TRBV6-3	CASRPFGTSGVNEQFF
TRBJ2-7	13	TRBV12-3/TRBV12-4	CASSLLLGYEQYF
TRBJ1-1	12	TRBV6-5	CASGRIGAEAFF
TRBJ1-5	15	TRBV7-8	CASRRDRASNQPQHF
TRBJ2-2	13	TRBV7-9	CAAGPDETGELFF
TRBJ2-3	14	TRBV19	CASTPGSSTDTQYF
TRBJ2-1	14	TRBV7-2	CASRSPGGLNEQFF
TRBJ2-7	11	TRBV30	CAWSGGYEQYF
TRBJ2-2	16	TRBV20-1	CSARAGSGINTGELFF
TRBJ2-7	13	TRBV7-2	CASSLVGSSEQYF
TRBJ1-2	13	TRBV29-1	CSVEVQSFYGYTF
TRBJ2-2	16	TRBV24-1	CATSDLSGLSTGELFF
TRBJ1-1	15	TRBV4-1	CASSQVGVDRFEAFF
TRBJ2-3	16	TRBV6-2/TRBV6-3	CASDRSGRAVTDTQYF
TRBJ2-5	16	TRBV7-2	CASSLRTGAGAETQYF
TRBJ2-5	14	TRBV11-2	CASSSGFPPETQYF
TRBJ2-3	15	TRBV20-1	CSAHPSGRFTDTQYF
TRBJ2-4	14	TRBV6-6	CASSYSRGKNIQYF
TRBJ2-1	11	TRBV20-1	CSAQSRNEQFF
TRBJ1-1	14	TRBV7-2	CASSLGPTNTEAFF
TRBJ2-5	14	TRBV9	CASSVGSPPETQYF
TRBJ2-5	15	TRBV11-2	CASSLWRWGIETQYF